Below, one T cell receptor beta chain is given with its context. The germline V gene has CDR1 SGDLS and CDR2 YYNGEE. CDR3 length: 15 residues. Losses at the gene ends were 4 bases for V and 9 bases for J; bases not matched to a gene: 8. Produced via immunoSEQ multiplex PCR; TCRdb's table is partial and in-frame only. The data show 150,000 to 160,000 clones, about nine tenths seen once. The entry originates in a study of T cell responses to AZD1222 COVID-19 vaccine. Sequencing was performed on peripheral blood, taken on day 0 of AZD1222 vaccination. The sequence came from an adult in good health. This chain connects TRBV9 to TRBJ1-6; 9 nucleotides line up with TRBD1. The CDR3 DNA follows: TGTGCCAGCAGCTCCGCGGGACAGGGCGGTTCACCCCTCCACTTT. Translating it yields CASSSAGQGGSPLHF.